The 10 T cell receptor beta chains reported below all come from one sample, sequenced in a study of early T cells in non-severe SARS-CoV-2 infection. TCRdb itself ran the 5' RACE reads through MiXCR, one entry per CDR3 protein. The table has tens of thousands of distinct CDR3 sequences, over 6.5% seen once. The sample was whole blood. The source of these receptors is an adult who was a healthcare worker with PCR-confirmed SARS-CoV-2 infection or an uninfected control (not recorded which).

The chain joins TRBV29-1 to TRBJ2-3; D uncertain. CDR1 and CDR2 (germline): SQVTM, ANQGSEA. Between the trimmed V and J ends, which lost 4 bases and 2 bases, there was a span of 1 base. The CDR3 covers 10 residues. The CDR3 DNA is TGCAGCGTTGTCACAGATACGCAGTATTTT. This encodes CSVVTDTQYF.

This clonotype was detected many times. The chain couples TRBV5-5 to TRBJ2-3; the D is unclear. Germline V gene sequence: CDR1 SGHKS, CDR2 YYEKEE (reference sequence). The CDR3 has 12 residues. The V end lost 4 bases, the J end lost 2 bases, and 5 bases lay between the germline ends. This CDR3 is CASSPYTDTQYF. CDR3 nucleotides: TGTGCCAGCAGCCCCTACACAGATACGCAGTATTTT.

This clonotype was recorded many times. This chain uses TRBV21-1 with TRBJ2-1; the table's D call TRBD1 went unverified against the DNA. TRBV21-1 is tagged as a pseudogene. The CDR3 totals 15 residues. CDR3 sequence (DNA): TGTGCCAGCAGCAAAGGAGACAGGGTTCACCATGAGCAGTTCTTC. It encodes CASSKGDRVHHEQFF.

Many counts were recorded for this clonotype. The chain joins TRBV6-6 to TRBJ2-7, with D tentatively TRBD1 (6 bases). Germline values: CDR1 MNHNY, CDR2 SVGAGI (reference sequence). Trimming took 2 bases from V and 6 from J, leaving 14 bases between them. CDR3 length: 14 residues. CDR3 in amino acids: CASSYGQRVAEQYF. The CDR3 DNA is TGTGCCAGCAGTTACGGACAGAGGGTCGCCGAGCAGTACTTC.

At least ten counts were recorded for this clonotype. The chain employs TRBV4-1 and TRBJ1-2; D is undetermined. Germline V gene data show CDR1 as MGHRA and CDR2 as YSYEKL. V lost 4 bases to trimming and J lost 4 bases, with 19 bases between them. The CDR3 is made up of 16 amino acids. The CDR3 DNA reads TGCGCCAGCAGCCGGACCAACCAAGCCAGTGGCTATGGCTACACCTTC. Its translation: CASSRTNQASGYGYTF.

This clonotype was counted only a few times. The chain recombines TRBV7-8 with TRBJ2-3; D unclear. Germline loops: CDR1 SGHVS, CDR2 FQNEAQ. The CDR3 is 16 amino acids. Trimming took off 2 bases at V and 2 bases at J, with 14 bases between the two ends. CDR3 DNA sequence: TGTGCCAGCAGCTTATGGTCCGCGGTAGTCACAGATACGCAGTATTTT. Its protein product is CASSLWSAVVTDTQYF.

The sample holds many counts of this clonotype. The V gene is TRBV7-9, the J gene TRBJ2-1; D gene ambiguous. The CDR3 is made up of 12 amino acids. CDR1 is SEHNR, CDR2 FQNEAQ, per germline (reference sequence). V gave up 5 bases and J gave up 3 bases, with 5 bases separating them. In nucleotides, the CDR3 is TGTGCCAGCAGCCAAGACTACAATGAGCAGTTCTTC. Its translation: CASSQDYNEQFF.

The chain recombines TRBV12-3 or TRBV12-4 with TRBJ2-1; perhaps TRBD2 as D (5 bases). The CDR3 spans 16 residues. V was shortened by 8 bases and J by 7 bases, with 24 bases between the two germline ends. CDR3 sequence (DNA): TGTGCCAGCGGAACCATGAGGGCCAGAGGTGGGAATGAGCAGTTCTTC. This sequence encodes CASGTMRARGGNEQFF.

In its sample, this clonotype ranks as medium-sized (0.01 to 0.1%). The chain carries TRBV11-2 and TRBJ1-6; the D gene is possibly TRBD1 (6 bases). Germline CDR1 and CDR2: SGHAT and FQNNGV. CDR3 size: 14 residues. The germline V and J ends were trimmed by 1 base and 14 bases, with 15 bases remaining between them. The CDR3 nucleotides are TGTGCCAGCAGCTTAGTTACAGGGCCTAGAGCCCTCCACTTT. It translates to CASSLVTGPRALHF.

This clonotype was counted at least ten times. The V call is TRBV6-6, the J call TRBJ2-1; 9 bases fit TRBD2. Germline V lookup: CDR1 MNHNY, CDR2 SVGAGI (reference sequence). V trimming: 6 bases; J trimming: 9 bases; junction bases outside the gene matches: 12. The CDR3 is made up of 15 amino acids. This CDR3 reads CASSNGLAGTGEQFF. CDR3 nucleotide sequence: TGTGCCAGCAGCAACGGGCTAGCGGGAACCGGTGAGCAGTTCTTC.